This T cell receptor (beta chain) was obtained from a study of OX40 agonist ivuxolimab in advanced cancers. Findings of the study overall: Averaging showed that CD8+ T cells had more expanded clones than CD4+ did.

Data came from immunoSEQ multiplex PCR; TCRdb stores just in-frame clones and leaves some out. The table records fewer than 70,000 clones, approximately 88% of them present only once. Points on this clone: The antigen is unknown.

CDR1 and CDR2 (germline): SGHDT, YYEEEE. CDR3 length: 14 amino acids. With 3 bases removed from V and 2 bases from J, the gap between germline ends came to 10 bases. The sequencing used CD4+ or CD8+ T cells sorted from blood, collected in a trial of the OX40 agonist ivuxolimab. This sequence joins TRBV5-6 and TRBJ2-3; D is undetermined. The source of this sequence is an adult with an advanced solid tumor such as melanoma, head and neck, liver or kidney cancer. CDR3 in DNA: TGTGCCAGCAGCTCCCCAGGTTACACAGATACGCAGTATTTT. As protein: CASSSPGYTDTQYF.